This T cell receptor beta chain was sequenced for a study of cytomegalovirus exposure and HLA in healthy donors. The V and J ends lost 7 bases and 2 bases, in that order; junction bases with no gene match: 6. The CDR3 has 14 residues. The germline V gene encodes CDR1 SNHLY and CDR2 FYNNEI. Study-level findings and limits: The tendency of first-cohort TCR clusters to co-occur in the roughly 120 validation repertoires was the finding of a later analysis. Reports indicated that the classifier achieved high specificity and sensitivity in diagnosing cytomegalovirus status. The study found most TCR sequences rare, yet found some public TCRs in many donors.

This clone showed up just once. Its antigen is currently unknown. The donors were part of the validation cohort of roughly 110 subjects. That cohort was separate from the first cohort, which comprised 666 subjects. Assay: immunoSEQ multiplex PCR; the TCRdb copy retains only in-frame clones and omits some. The sample consists of 260,000 or so clones, more than 75% of them appearing once. V is TRBV2 and J is TRBJ2-3; 7 bases line up with TRBD2. The sequence derives from a man between 18 and 29 years old in good health and CMV-seronegative. Sequenced: PBMCs. The CDR3 reads CASTGRRATDTQYF. CDR3 nucleotides: TGTGCCAGCACCGGGAGGCGGGCCACAGATACGCAGTATTTT.